The entry that follows covers one T cell receptor (beta chain) sequence. Its antigen remains unidentified. No base-level quality is on record; no much larger clone is a single base apart. Genomic DNA was extracted from sorted cells for sequencing of the TCRbeta CDR3 region. TCRbeta CDR3 regions were sequenced using the immunoSEQ Assay. As stored in TCRdb, this immuneACCESS dataset retains in-frame rearrangements with V and J assigned. A fraction of the clones does not appear; measured against another copy, unresolved V genes explain less than half of the discrepancy, and the remainder lacks a known reason. For this sample the table gives 87,000 or so clones, of which approximately 85% were detected only once. Of the sample, 3.5% to 4% is held by the ten largest clones. The trial excluded patients who had a history of autoimmune disease or were on systemic immunosuppression. Peripheral blood for TCR sequencing was collected from all dose cohorts at baseline, on cycle 4 day 1, and on cycle 7 day 1. Samples were obtained from an open-label, multicenter, first-in-human phase I dose-escalation trial of ivuxolimab. Adults with locally advanced or metastatic melanoma, renal cell carcinoma, hepatocellular carcinoma or head and neck squamous cell carcinoma were enrolled in the trial. Before TCR sequencing, CD4+ and CD8+ T cells were separately sorted from peripheral blood.

The record originates from a study of OX40 agonist ivuxolimab in advanced cancers. About the study as a whole: The costimulatory receptor OX40 (CD134) was targeted by ivuxolimab, a fully human IgG2 agonistic monoclonal antibody. The paper covers the monotherapy dose-escalation part of the phase I ivuxolimab trial, which included N of about 50 patients. Peripheral TCRbeta sequencing was intended to test whether TCR sequence diversity was altered and clonal T-cell expansion was caused by ivuxolimab. Of the roughly 51 dose-escalation patients, hepatocellular carcinoma was present in about 20, melanoma in approximately 15, renal cell carcinoma in 9 and head and neck cancer in 9. Intravenous ivuxolimab was administered to patients every 2 weeks at six dose levels: 0.01, 0.1, 0.3, 1.5, 3 and 10 mg/kg. Prior anti-PD-1, anti-PD-L1 or anti-CTLA-4 therapy was permitted, and approximately 41% of dose-escalation patients had received checkpoint inhibitors. In the dose-escalation cohort, 75% to 85% of patients were male, and the mean age was 60 years with a range of about 20 to 90. Partial responses occurred in three dose-escalation patients: two with cutaneous melanoma and one with hepatocellular carcinoma.

Broad study findings and their caveats: Antigen specificity was not determined for the clonally expanded peripheral T cells. Partial responders in the 0.1-3.0 mg/kg groups had among the lowest normalized peripheral clonal expansion, especially among CD8+ T cells. After ivuxolimab, more expanded clones were found on average in CD8+ T cells than in CD4+ T cells. At doses of 0.1 to 3.0 mg/kg, clonal expansion of both CD4+ and CD8+ blood T cells was observed from baseline to week 6. Low levels of normalized T-cell clonal expansion were also shown by some nonresponding patients.

Source: CD4+ or CD8+ T cells sorted from blood, taken in a trial of the OX40 agonist ivuxolimab. This receptor was identified in an adult with an advanced solid tumor such as melanoma, head and neck, liver or kidney cancer.

The CDR3 sequence is CASCREITDTQYF. The DNA sequence is as follows: TGTGCCAGCTGCAGGGAGATCACAGATACGCAGTATTTT. The sequence links TRBV28 to TRBJ2-3; the D gene is possibly TRBD1 or TRBD2, each agreeing over 5 bases. V was cut back by 8 bases and J by 2 bases, leaving a gap of 11 bases between them. For CDR1 and CDR2, the germline V gene lists MDHEN and SYDVKM. From the cysteine up to the phenylalanine, the CDR3 has a length of 13 residues. The CDR3 DNA has 39 bases and is translated from base 1.